This T cell receptor beta chain originates from a study of PD-L1 blockade in urothelial cancer. Whole-study context: In the patient group, most of the roughly 30 were males with bladder-origin urothelial cancer. T cells numbered a median of about 140,000 in the blood samples.

Clones were sequenced by immunoSEQ multiplex PCR, and TCRdb holds only the in-frame ones, with some missing. The repertoire has about 100,000 clones, 90% to 95% of them found once; the top ten carry 0.92%. This clone occurred once. The CDR3 is 13 residues long. V shed 5 bases, J shed 2 bases, and the junction held 2 bases outside the gene matches. The germline CDR1 and CDR2 sequences are SEHNR and FQNEAQ (reference sequence). The source was PBMCs, collected around atezolizumab (anti-PD-L1) treatment. V is TRBV7-9 and J is TRBJ1-2, with 7 positions matching TRBD1. The sequence derives from a woman older than 75 with urothelial cancer. CDR3 sequence: CASSKQGNYGYTF. For the CDR3, the DNA is TGTGCCAGCAGCAAACAGGGGAACTATGGCTACACCTTC.